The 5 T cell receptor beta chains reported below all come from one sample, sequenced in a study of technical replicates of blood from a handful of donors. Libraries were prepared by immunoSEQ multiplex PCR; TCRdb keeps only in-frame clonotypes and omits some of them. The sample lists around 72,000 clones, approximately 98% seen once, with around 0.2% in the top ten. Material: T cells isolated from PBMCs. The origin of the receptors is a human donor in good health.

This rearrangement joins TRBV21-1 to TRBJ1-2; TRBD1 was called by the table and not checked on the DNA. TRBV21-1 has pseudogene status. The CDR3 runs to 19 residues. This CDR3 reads CASSLGTGPGLANYYGYTF. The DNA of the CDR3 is TGTGCCAGCTCCCTTGGGACAGGGCCGGGTTTAGCTAACTACTATGGCTACACCTTC.

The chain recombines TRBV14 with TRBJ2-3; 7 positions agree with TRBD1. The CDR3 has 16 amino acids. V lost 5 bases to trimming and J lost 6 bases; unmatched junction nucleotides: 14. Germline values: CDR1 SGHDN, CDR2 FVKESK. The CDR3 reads CASSAFRGRLSDTQYF. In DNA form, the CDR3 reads TGTGCCAGCAGCGCCTTTAGGGGGCGATTATCCGATACGCAGTATTTT. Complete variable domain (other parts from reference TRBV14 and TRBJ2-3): EAGVTQFPSHSVIEKGQTVTLRCDPISGHDNLYWYRRVMGKEIKFLLHFVKESKQDESGMPNNRFLAERTGGTYSTLKVQPAELEDSGVYFCASSAFRGRLSDTQYFGPGTRLTVL.

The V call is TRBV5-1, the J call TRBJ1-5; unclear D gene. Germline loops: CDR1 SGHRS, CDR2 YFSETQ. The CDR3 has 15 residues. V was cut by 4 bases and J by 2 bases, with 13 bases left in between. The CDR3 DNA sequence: TGCGCCAGCAGCCTCGAGGGCTCGGGCAATCAGCCCCAGCATTTT. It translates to CASSLEGSGNQPQHF.

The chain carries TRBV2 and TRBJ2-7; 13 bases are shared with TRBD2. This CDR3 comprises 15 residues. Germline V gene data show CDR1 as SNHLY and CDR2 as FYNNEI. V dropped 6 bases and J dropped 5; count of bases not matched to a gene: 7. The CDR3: CASRGGTSGTHEQYF. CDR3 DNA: TGTGCCAGCAGAGGAGGGACTAGCGGGACCCACGAGCAGTACTTC.

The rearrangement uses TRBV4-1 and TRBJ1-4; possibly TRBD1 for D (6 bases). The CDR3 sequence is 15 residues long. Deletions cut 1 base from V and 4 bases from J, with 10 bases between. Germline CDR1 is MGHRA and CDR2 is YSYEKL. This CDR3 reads CASSQVEGVNEKLFF. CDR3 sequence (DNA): TGCGCCAGCAGCCAAGTTGAGGGGGTTAATGAAAAACTGTTTTTT.